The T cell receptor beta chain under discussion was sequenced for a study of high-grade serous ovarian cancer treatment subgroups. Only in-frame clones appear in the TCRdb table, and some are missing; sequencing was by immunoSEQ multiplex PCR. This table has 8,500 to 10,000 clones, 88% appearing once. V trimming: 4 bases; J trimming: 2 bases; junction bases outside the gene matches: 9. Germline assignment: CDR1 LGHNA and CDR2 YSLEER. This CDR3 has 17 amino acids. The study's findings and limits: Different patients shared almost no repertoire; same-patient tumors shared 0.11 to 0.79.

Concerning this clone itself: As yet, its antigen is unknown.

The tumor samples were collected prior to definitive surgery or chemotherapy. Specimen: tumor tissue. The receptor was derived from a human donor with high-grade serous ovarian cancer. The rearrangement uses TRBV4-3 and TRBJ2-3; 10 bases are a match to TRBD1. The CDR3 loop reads CASSRAAGTGATDTQYF. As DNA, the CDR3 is TGCGCCAGCAGCCGGGCAGCCGGGACAGGGGCCACAGATACGCAGTATTTT.